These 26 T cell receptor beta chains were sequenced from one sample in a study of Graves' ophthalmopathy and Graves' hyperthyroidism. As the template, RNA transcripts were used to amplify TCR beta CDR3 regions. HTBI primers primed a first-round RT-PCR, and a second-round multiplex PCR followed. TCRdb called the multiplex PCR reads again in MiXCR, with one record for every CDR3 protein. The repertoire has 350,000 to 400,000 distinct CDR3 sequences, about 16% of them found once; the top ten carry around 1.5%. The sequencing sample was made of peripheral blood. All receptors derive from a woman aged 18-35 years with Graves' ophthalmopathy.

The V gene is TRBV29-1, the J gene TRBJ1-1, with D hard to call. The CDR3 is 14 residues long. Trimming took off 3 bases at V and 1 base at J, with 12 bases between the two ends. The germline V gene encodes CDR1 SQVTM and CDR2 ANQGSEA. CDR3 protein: CSVEGQNPNTEAFF. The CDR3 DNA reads TGCAGCGTTGAGGGTCAGAATCCGAACACTGAAGCTTTCTTT.

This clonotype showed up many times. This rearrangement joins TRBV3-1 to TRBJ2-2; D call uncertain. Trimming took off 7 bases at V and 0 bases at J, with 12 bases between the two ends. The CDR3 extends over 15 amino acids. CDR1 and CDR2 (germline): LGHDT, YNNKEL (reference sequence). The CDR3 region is CASKNDGSNTGELFF. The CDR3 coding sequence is TGTGCCAGCAAGAACGACGGATCGAACACCGGGGAGCTGTTTTTT.

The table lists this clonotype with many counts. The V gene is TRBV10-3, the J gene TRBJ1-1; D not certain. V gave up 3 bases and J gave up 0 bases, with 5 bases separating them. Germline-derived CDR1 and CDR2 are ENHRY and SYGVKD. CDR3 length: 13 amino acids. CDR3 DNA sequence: TGTGCCATCAGTGACCTTGTGAACACTGAAGCTTTCTTT. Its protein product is CAISDLVNTEAFF.

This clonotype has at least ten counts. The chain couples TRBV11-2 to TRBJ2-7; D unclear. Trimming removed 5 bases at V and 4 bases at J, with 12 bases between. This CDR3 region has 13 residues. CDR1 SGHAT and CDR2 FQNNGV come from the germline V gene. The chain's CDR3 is CASSASEKYEQYF. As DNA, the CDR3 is TGTGCCAGCAGCGCCTCCGAGAAATACGAGCAGTACTTC.

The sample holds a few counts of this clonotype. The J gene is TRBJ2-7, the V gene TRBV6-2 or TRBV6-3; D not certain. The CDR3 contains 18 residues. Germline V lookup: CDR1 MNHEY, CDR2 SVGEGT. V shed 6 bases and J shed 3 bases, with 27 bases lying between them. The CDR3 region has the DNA TGTGCCAGCAGGGGTTCTCAGGTCGGTGCGAGGATCTACTACGAGCAGTACTTC. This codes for CASRGSQVGARIYYEQYF.

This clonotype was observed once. The CDR3 DNA follows: TGTGCCAGCAGTGACCGAGGGGCTGATGGCTACACCTTC. Amino acid sequence: CASSDRGADGYTF. The chain employs TRBV6-5 and TRBJ1-2; tentatively, D is TRBD1 (5 bases). Germline CDR1 and CDR2: MNHEY and SVGAGI. Deletions cut 5 bases from V and 6 bases from J, with 13 bases between. The CDR3 sequence is 13 residues long.

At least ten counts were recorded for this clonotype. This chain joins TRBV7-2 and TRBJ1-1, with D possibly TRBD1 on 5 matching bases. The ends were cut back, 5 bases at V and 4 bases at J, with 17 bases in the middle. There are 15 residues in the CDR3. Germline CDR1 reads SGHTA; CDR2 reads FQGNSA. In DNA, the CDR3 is TGTGCCAGCAGCCCTCGGGCCCCCGGGGGCACTGAAGCTTTCTTT. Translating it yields CASSPRAPGGTEAFF.

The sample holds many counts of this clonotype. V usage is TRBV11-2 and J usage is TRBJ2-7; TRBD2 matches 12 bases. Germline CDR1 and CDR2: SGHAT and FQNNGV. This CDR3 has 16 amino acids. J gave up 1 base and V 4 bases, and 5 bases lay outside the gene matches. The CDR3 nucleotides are TGTGCCAGCAGCTCGTCTAGCGGGAGGGTGTCCTACGAGCAGTACTTC. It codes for CASSSSSGRVSYEQYF.

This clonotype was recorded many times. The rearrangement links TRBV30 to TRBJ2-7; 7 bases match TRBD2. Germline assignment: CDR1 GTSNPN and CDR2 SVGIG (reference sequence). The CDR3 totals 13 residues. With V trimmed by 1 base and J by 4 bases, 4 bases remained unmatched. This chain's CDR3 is CAWSEVGGYEQYF. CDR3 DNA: TGTGCCTGGAGTGAAGTCGGGGGGTACGAGCAGTACTTC.

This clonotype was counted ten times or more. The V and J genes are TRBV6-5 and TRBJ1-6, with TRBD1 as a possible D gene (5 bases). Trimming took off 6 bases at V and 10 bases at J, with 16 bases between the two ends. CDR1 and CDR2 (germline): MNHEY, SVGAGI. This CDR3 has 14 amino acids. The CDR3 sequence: CASRGDGEGSPLHF. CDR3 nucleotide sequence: TGTGCCAGCAGGGGGGACGGGGAGGGGTCACCCCTCCACTTT.

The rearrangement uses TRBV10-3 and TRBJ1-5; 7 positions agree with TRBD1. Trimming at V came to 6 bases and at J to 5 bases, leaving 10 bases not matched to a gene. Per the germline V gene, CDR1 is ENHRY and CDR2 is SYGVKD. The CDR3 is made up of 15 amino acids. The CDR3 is CAISPRQGWYQPQHF. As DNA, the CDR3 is TGTGCCATCAGCCCGCGACAGGGTTGGTATCAGCCCCAGCATTTT.

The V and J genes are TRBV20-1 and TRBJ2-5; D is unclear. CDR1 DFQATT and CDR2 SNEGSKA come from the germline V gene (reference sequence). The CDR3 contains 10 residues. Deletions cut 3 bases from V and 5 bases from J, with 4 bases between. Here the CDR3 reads CSASTETQYF. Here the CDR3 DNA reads TGCAGTGCTAGTACGGAGACCCAGTACTTC.

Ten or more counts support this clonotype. The CDR3 sequence: CASSTLGTVNYGYTF. The CDR3 region has the DNA TGTGCCAGTAGTACCCTCGGGACTGTTAACTATGGCTACACCTTC. The V and J genes are TRBV19 and TRBJ1-2; D might be TRBD1 (5 bases). The CDR3 sequence is 15 residues long. Trimming shortened V by 4 bases and J by 1 base, and 13 bases separated the two germline ends. The germline CDR1 and CDR2 sequences are LNHDA and SQIVND (reference sequence).

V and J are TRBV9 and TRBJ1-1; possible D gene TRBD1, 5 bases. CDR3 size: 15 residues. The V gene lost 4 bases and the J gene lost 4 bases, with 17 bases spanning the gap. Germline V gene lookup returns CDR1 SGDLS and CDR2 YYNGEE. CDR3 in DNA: TGTGCCAGCAGCCCCCCCCCGGGGGGGACCACTGAAGCTTTCTTT. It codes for CASSPPPGGTTEAFF.

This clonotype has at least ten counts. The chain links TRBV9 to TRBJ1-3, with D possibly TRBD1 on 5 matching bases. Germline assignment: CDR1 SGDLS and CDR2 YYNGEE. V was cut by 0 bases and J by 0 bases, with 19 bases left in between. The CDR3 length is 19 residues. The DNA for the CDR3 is TGTGCCAGCAGCGTAGCGGCTGAACCCTGGGGGGGCTCTGGAAACACCATATATTTT. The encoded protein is CASSVAAEPWGGSGNTIYF.

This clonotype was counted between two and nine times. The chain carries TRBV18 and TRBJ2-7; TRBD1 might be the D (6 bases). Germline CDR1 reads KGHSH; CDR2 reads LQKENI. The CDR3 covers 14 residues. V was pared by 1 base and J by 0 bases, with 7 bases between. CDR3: CASSPRQASYEQYF. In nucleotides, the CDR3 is TGTGCCAGCTCACCACGACAGGCCTCCTACGAGCAGTACTTC. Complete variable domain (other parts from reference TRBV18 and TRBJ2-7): NAGVMQNPRHLVRRRGQEARLRCSPMKGHSHVYWYRQLPEEGLKFMVYLQKENIIDESGMPKERFSAEFPKEGPSILRIQQVVRGDSAAYFCASSPRQASYEQYFGPGTRLTVT.

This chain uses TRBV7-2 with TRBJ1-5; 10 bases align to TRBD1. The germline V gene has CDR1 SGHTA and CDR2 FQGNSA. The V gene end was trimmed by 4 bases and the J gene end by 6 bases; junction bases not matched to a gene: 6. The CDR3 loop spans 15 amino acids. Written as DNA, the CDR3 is TGTGCCAGCAGCTGGAGTGGGGACAGGGGTCAGCCCCAGCATTTT. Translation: CASSWSGDRGQPQHF.

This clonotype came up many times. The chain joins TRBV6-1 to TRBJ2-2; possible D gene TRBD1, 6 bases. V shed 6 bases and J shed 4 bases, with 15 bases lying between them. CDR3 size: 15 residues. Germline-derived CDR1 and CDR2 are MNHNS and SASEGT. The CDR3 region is CASSQTGTGTGELFF. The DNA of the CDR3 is TGTGCCAGCAGCCAAACAGGGACGGGCACCGGGGAGCTGTTTTTT.

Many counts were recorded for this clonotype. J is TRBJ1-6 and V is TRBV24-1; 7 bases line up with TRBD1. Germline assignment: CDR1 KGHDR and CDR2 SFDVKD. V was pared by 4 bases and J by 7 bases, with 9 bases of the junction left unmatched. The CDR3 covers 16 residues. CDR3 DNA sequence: TGTGCCACCAGTGAGGCCGGGACAGCCCTAAATTCACCCCTCCACTTT. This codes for CATSEAGTALNSPLHF.

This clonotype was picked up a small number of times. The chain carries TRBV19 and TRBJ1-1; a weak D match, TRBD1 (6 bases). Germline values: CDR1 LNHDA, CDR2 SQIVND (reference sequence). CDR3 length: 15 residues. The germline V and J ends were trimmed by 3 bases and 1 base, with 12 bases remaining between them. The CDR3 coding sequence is TGTGCCAGTAGTATGTTCGGGGGCAGGAACACTGAAGCTTTCTTT. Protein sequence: CASSMFGGRNTEAFF.

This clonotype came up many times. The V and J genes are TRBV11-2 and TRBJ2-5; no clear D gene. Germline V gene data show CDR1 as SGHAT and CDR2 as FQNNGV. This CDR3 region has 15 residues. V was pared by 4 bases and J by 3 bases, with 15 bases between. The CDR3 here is CASSSDGYREETQYF. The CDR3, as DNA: TGTGCCAGCAGCTCGGACGGATATCGGGAAGAGACCCAGTACTTC.

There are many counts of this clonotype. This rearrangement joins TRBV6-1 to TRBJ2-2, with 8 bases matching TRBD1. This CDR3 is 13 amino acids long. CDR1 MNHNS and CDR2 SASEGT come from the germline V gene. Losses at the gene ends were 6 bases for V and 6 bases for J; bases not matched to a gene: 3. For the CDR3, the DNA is TGTGCCAGCAGAGGACAGGGCTCCGGGGAGCTGTTTTTT. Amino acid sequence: CASRGQGSGELFF.

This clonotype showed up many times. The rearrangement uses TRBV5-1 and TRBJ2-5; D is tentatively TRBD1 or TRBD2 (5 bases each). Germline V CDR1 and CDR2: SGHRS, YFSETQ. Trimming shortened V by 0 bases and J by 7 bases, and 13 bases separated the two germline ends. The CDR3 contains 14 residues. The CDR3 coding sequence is TGCGCCAGCAGCTTGGCCGTGGAGAGGGGGACCCAGTACTTC. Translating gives CASSLAVERGTQYF.

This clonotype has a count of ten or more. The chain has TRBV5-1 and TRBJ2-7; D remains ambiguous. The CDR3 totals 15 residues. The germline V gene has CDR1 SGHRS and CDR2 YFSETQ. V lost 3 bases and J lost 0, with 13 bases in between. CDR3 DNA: TGCGCCAGCAGCTGGGCCTCAGGAATCTCCTACGAGCAGTACTTC. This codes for CASSWASGISYEQYF.

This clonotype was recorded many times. DNA for the CDR3: TGTGCCAGCAGCCGAGAGACCGGGACAGGGAATATCTACGAGCAGTACTTC. Translation: CASSRETGTGNIYEQYF. J is TRBJ2-7 and V is TRBV7-6; 9 nucleotides align to TRBD1. Germline CDR1 and CDR2: SGHVS and FNYEAQ. The CDR3 contains 17 residues. The V and J ends lost 5 bases and 3 bases, in that order; junction bases with no gene match: 14.

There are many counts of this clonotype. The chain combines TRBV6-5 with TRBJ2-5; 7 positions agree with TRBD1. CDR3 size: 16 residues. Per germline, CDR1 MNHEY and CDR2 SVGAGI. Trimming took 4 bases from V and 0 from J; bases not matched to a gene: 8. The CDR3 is CASSFGQVYHQETQYF. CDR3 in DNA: TGTGCCAGCAGTTTTGGACAGGTATATCACCAAGAGACCCAGTACTTC.